The clone carrying this TCR beta chain has only a few counts. Its antigen is unidentified. The CDR3 has 15 amino acids. Germline V CDR1 and CDR2: MNHEY, SVGAGI. The V gene lost 2 bases and the J gene lost 2 bases, with 13 bases spanning the gap. These data belong to a study of PD-1 blockade in classical Hodgkin lymphoma. Overall study findings and caveats: Diversity in CD4+ TCRs, unlike that measured in CD8+ TCRs, had risen significantly by C4D1. TCR diversity at baseline was reported to be reduced in newly diagnosed patients relative to healthy donors. Baseline diversity was lower in partial responders and progressors than complete responders.

Data came from immunoSEQ multiplex PCR; TCRdb stores just in-frame clones and leaves some out. This table has 15,000 to 16,000 clones, roughly 84% appearing once. In every patient, relapse followed autologous stem cell transplantation, while exposure to brentuximab vedotin differed. Best responses were complete response, partial response or progressive disease. The chain employs TRBV6-5 and TRBJ2-7; tentatively, D is TRBD1 or TRBD2 (5 bases each). The TCR comes from a human donor with classical Hodgkin lymphoma. Source: peripheral blood mononuclear cells (PBMCs), taken before the second cycle of nivolumab. The CDR3 here is CASSYPSLGAYEQYF. The CDR3 DNA reads TGTGCCAGCAGTTACCCTTCTTTGGGGGCCTACGAGCAGTACTTC.